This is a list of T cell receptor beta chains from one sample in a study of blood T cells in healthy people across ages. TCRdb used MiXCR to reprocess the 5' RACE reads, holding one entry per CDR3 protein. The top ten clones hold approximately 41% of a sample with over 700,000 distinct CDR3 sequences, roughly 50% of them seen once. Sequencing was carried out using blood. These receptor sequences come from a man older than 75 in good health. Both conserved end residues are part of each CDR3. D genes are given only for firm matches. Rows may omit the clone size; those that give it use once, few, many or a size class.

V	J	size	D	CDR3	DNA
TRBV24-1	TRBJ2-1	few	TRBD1	CATSASTGTRDNEQFF	TGTGCCACCAGTGCCTCGACAGGGACAAGGGACAATGAGCAGTTCTTC
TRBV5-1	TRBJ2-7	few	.	CASSLGVLGYEQYF	TGCGCCAGCAGCTTGGGCGTGTTGGGCTACGAGCAGTACTTC
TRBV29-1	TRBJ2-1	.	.	CSVYRRSYDNEQFF	TGCAGCGTCTACAGGCGGTCCTACGACAATGAGCAGTTCTTC
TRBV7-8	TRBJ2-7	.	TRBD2	CASSSSGRSDEQYF	TGTGCCAGCAGCTCAAGCGGGAGGAGCGACGAGCAGTACTTC
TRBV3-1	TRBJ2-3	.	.	CASSQRVGYAYF	TGTGCCAGCAGCCAGAGGGTCGGATACGCGTATTTT
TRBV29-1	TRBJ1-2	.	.	CSVWGAAYGYTF	TGCAGCGTTTGGGGGGCCGCCTATGGCTACACCTTC
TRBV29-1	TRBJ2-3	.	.	CSVPPQGRSTDAQYF	TGCAGCGTCCCCCCGCAAGGACGCAGCACAGATGCGCAGTATTTT
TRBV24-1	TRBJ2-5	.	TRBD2	CATSDPPSGRRETQYF	TGTGCCACCAGTGACCCGCCTAGCGGGAGAAGGGAGACCCAGTACTTC
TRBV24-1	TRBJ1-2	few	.	CATSDFGSGYTF	TGTGCCACCAGTGATTTTGGGAGCGGCTACACCTTC
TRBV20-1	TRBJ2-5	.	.	CSARAGGGGLETQYF	TGCAGTGCTAGAGCTGGAGGGGGAGGTTTAGAGACCCAGTACTTC
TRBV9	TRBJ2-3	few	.	CASSPQPGDGDTQYF	TGTGCCAGCAGCCCCCAGCCGGGGGACGGAGATACGCAGTATTTT
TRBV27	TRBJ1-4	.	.	CASSSGTSSEKLFF	TGTGCCAGCAGTTCTGGGACCAGTAGTGAAAAACTGTTTTTT
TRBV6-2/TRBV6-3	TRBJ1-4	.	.	CASRPEGSNEKLFF	TGTGCCAGCAGACCCGAAGGGTCAAATGAAAAACTGTTTTTT
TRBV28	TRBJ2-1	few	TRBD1	CASSFSRRGWNEQFF	TGTGCCAGCAGTTTCTCCCGCAGGGGGTGGAATGAGCAGTTCTTC
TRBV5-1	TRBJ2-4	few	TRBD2	CASSGGLAGDEQYF	TGCGCCAGCAGCGGGGGACTAGCGGGAGATGAGCAGTACTTC
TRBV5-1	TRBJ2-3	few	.	CASSLLGVADTQYF	TGCGCCAGCAGCTTGTTAGGGGTTGCAGATACGCAGTATTTT